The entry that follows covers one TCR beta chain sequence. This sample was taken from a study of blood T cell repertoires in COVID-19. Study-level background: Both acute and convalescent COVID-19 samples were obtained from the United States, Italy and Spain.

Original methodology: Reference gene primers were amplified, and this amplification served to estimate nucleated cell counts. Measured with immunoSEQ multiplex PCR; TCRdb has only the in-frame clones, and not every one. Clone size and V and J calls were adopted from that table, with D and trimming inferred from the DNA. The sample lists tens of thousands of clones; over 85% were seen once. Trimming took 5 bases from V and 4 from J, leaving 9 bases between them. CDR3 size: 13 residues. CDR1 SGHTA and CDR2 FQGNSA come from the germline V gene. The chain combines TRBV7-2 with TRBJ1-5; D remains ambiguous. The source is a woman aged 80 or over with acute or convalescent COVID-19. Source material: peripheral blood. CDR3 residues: CASSPQANQPQHF. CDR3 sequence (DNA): TGTGCCAGCAGCCCTCAGGCTAATCAGCCCCAGCATTTT.